Listed below are T cell receptor beta chains from one sample, sequenced in a study of shared clonotypes between healthy human individuals. Here immunoSEQ multiplex PCR was the method, and the copy in TCRdb shows in-frame clones only, minus some. Among approximately 2,000,000 clones listed, roughly 95% were seen once. Sequenced: naive CD8+ T cells from PBMCs. The receptors shown here come from a man aged 18 to 30 in good health. Some clones in this sample may be carry-over from other donors' samples. The CDR3 runs from the conserved cysteine through the conserved F or W. The D gene is left open where the match is weak. Where a row states a size, it is once, few, many or the class of an expanded clone; other rows omit it.

size	V	J	D	DNA	CDR3
-	TRBV7-8	TRBJ2-7	-	TGTGCCAGCAGACGCGTTAAGAAAGACGGGATCTACGAGCAGTACTTC	CASRRVKKDGIYEQYF
once	TRBV28	TRBJ1-1	-	TGTGCCAGCAGTTTTCACAGGGTCATACCTGAAGCTTTCTTT	CASSFHRVIPEAFF
-	TRBV4-1	TRBJ2-7	TRBD2	TGCGCCAGCAGCCAAGCTAGCGGGAGGGCCGACGAGCAGTACTTC	CASSQASGRADEQYF
-	TRBV9	TRBJ2-1	-	TGTGCCAGCAGCACTCTCCGGACCATTAGCTCCTACAATGAGCAGTTCTTC	CASSTLRTISSYNEQFF
-	TRBV29-1	TRBJ2-4	TRBD1	TGCAGCATAAGACAGGGTGAAAACATTCAGTACTTC	CSIRQGENIQYF
-	TRBV6-6	TRBJ2-1	-	TGTGCCAGCAGTTACCCATCGGCCGGGGGTAATGAGCAGTTCTTC	CASSYPSAGGNEQFF
-	TRBV7-9	TRBJ2-2	-	TGTGCCAGCAGCTTAGCGAATTGGGCGGGGCCGAACACCGGGGAGCTGTTTTTT	CASSLANWAGPNTGELFF
-	TRBV9	TRBJ1-1	-	TGTGCCAGCAGCGTCAACCTAAACACTGAAGCTTTCTTT	CASSVNLNTEAFF
-	TRBV10-3	TRBJ1-1	-	TGTGCCATCAGTGAGTCGAGCGGAACTGAAGCTTTCTTT	CAISESSGTEAFF
-	TRBV14	TRBJ1-1	-	TGTGCCAGCAGCCAAGTTGGATCCATGAACACTGAAGCTTTCTTT	CASSQVGSMNTEAFF
-	TRBV5-1	TRBJ2-2	TRBD1	TGCGCCAGCAGCTCTAAACAGGGGGCATTATATACCGGGGAGCTGTTTTTT	CASSSKQGALYTGELFF
-	TRBV29-1	TRBJ1-1	-	TGCAGCGTTGTAGGGGCACACACTGAAGCTTTCTTT	CSVVGAHTEAFF
-	TRBV4-1	TRBJ2-7	-	TGCGCCAGCAGCCATAGCCCCTACGAGCAGTACTTC	CASSHSPYEQYF
-	TRBV27	TRBJ2-7	TRBD2	TGTGCCAGCAAGGGAGGGAGCTCTAACCTACACGAGCAGTACTTC	CASKGGSSNLHEQYF
-	TRBV10-3	TRBJ2-7	TRBD2	TGTGCCATCACAGCAGCGGGAGAGACCTACGAGCAGTACTTC	CAITAAGETYEQYF